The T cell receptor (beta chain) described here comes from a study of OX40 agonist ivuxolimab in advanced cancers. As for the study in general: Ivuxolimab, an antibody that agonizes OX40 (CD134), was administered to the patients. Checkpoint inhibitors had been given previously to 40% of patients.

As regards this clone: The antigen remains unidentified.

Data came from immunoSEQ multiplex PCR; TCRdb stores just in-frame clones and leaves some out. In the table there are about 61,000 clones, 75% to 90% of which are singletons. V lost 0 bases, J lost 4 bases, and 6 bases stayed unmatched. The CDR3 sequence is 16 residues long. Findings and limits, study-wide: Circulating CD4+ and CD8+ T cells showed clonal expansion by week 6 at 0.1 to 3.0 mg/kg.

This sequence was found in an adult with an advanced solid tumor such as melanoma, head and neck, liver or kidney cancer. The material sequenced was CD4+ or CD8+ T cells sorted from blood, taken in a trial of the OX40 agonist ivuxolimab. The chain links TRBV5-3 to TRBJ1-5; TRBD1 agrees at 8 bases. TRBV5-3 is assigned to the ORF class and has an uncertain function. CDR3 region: CARSLGGQAPNQPQHF. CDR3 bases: TGTGCCAGAAGCTTGGGGGGACAGGCTCCGAATCAGCCCCAGCATTTT.